This T cell receptor (beta chain) was sequenced during a study of neoadjuvant anti-PD-1 for oral cavity cancer. Study-wide findings and caveats: Only a few patients per response group were TCR-analyzed; validation needed.

On this clone: The antigen remains unidentified.

Sequencing used immunoSEQ multiplex PCR; TCRdb keeps in-frame clones, though not all of them. The sample carries roughly 13,000 clones, 65% to 75% recorded once. Time point given: after neoadjuvant nivolumab, at surgical resection. This sequence was found in a person aged 35-79 years with oral cavity squamous cell carcinoma. Sequencing was performed on PBMCs, taken after nivolumab (anti-PD-1) treatment.

The CDR3: CASSLSATGDAQPQHF. CDR3 nucleotide sequence: TGTGCCAGCAGCTTATCCGCGACAGGGGACGCTCAGCCCCAGCATTTT. This rearrangement joins TRBV7-9 to TRBJ1-5; TRBD1 matches 8 bases. V lost 2 bases and J lost 6; bases outside the gene matches: 9. Germline values: CDR1 SEHNR, CDR2 FQNEAQ (reference sequence). This CDR3 spans 16 amino acids.